Listed below are T cell receptor beta chains from one sample, sequenced in a study of Ad26.COV2.S vaccination and SARS-CoV-2 variants. The protocol was immunoSEQ multiplex PCR, while the TCRdb copy is restricted to in-frame clones and leaves out a portion. This sample has hundreds of thousands of clones; roughly 90% occur once, and the top ten carry about 1.5%. The specimen comprised peripheral blood, sampled in a trial of Ad26.COV2.S vaccine versus placebo. These receptors all come from a person between 18 and 59 years old who received the Ad26.COV2.S COVID-19 vaccine or a placebo. Each CDR3 is given with its conserved first and last residue. D genes are given only for firm matches. The size of a clone is reported for some rows only, either as once, few or many, or as a class for expanded clones.

cdr3_aa cdr3_nt cdr3_length d_call clone_size j_call v_call
CASSQEGGRDGYTF TGTGCCAGCAGCCAAGAGGGGGGGCGGGATGGCTACACCTTC 14 . . TRBJ1-2 TRBV4-2
CASGRGSYNEQFF TGTGCCAGCGGACGGGGCTCCTACAATGAGCAGTTCTTC 13 . . TRBJ2-1 TRBV6-5
CASSSLAGEYNEQFF TGTGCCAGCAGCTCCCTAGCGGGGGAGTACAATGAGCAGTTCTTC 15 TRBD2 . TRBJ2-1 TRBV7-6
CATSRALGEQYF TGTGCCACCAGCAGGGCCCTGGGGGAGCAGTACTTC 12 . . TRBJ2-7 TRBV15
CAWSVSGRGSTDTQYF TGTGCCTGGAGTGTCTCGGGCAGGGGAAGCACAGATACGCAGTATTTT 16 . . TRBJ2-3 TRBV30
CASSVASGFEVTQYF TGTGCCAGCAGCGTAGCCAGCGGGTTTGAGGTGACCCAGTACTTC 15 . . TRBJ2-5 TRBV9
CASRRGGGRHTGELFF TGTGCCAGCCGGAGGGGGGGTGGTAGGCACACCGGGGAGCTGTTTTTT 16 . once TRBJ2-2 TRBV19
CASSFRTSGTDEQFF TGCGCCAGCAGCTTCAGGACTAGCGGGACTGATGAGCAGTTCTTC 15 TRBD2 . TRBJ2-1 TRBV5-1
CAWSLGTGSYGYTF TGTGCCTGGAGCCTAGGGACAGGGAGCTATGGCTACACCTTC 14 TRBD1 . TRBJ1-2 TRBV30
CASTGTNNSPLHF TGTGCCAGCACGGGGACGAATAATTCACCCCTCCACTTT 13 . . TRBJ1-6 TRBV25-1
CASSLGTGTLLGELFF TGCGCCAGCAGCTTGGGGACAGGGACGCTCCTTGGGGAGCTGTTTTTT 16 TRBD1 . TRBJ2-2 TRBV5-1
CAWSRIVDGYTF TGTGCCTGGAGTAGAATAGTAGATGGCTACACCTTC 12 . . TRBJ1-2 TRBV30
CASSFEGQETQYF TGTGCCAGCAGCTTTGAGGGTCAGGAGACCCAGTACTTC 13 . . TRBJ2-5 TRBV2
CAWSQGQETQYF TGTGCCTGGAGTCAAGGGCAAGAGACCCAGTACTTC 12 . . TRBJ2-5 TRBV30
CASSLKGLGTDTQYF TGTGCCAGCAGCTTGAAGGGGCTGGGGACAGATACGCAGTATTTT 15 . once TRBJ2-3 TRBV5-8
CASSQERLADTQYF TGTGCCAGCAGCCAAGAACGACTGGCAGATACGCAGTATTTT 14 . . TRBJ2-3 TRBV4-2
CATSRVQNTGELFF TGTGCCACCAGCAGAGTACAGAACACCGGGGAGCTGTTTTTT 14 . . TRBJ2-2 TRBV15
CASSETGFTYGYTF TGTGCCAGTAGTGAGACAGGCTTCACCTATGGCTACACCTTC 14 . . TRBJ1-2 TRBV19
CASSARSYQETQYF TGTGCCAGCAGCGCCCGAAGTTACCAAGAGACCCAGTACTTC 14 . . TRBJ2-5 TRBV9
CASSLVGQGNTGELFF TGTGCCAGCAGCTTGGTGGGACAGGGGAACACCGGGGAGCTGTTTTTT 16 TRBD1 . TRBJ2-2 TRBV5-5
CASSIDSSGDSYEQYF TGCGCCAGCAGCATCGATTCTAGCGGGGACTCCTACGAGCAGTACTTC 16 TRBD2 . TRBJ2-7 TRBV5-1
CASSHLNPVDGYTF TGTGCCAGCAGCCACCTCAATCCCGTAGACGGCTACACCTTC 14 . . TRBJ1-2 TRBV4-2
CASSEVRSGAPRDTQYF TGTGCCAGCAGTGAAGTTCGAAGCGGGGCCCCCCGTGATACGCAGTATTTT 17 TRBD2 . TRBJ2-3 TRBV6-1
CASSQDRTLFF TGTGCCAGCAGCCAAGACCGGACACTGTTTTTT 11 . . TRBJ1-4 TRBV14
CASSIGQIRNYGYTF TGTGCCAGCAGCATTGGACAGATTAGGAACTATGGCTACACCTTC 15 . . TRBJ1-2 TRBV5-6
CASMGPYAQYF TGTGCCAGCATGGGCCCGTATGCGCAGTATTTT 11 . . TRBJ2-3 TRBV12-3/TRBV12-4
CASSERGQDDVEAFF TGTGCCAGCAGTGAACGGGGACAGGACGACGTTGAAGCTTTCTTT 15 TRBD1 . TRBJ1-1 TRBV6-1
CATLAPNYGYTF TGTGCCACCTTGGCCCCGAACTATGGCTACACCTTC 12 . once TRBJ1-2 TRBV18
CASSIAGYSNQPQHF TGTGCCAGTAGTATCGCGGGTTATAGCAATCAGCCCCAGCATTTT 15 . . TRBJ1-5 TRBV19
CATSSGRFGGELFF TGCGCCACAAGTAGCGGGAGGTTTGGAGGGGAGCTGTTTTTT 14 TRBD2 . TRBJ2-2 TRBV5-1
CASTQVRSNQPQHF TGTGCCAGCACGCAGGTTCGCAGCAATCAGCCCCAGCATTTT 14 . few TRBJ1-5 TRBV6-5
CASSEGGAGANVLTF TGTGCCAGCAGTGAAGGGGGTGCTGGGGCCAACGTCCTGACTTTC 15 . . TRBJ2-6 TRBV6-1
CASSERGSGTAYGYTF TGCGCCAGCAGCGAGAGGGGGTCCGGGACAGCCTATGGCTACACCTTC 16 TRBD1 . TRBJ1-2 TRBV5-1
CASSLAEGGGYQETQYF TGTGCCAGCAGCTTGGCCGAAGGAGGGGGGTACCAAGAGACCCAGTACTTC 17 . . TRBJ2-5 TRBV5-6
CASSWGPNQPQHF TGTGCCAGCAGTTGGGGGCCCAATCAGCCCCAGCATTTT 13 . . TRBJ1-5 TRBV27
CSASGTSGTRYEQYF TGCAGTGCTAGTGGGACTAGCGGGACCCGTTACGAGCAGTACTTC 15 TRBD2 . TRBJ2-7 TRBV20-1
CATSDRTSAGRTDTQYF TGTGCCACCAGTGATCGAACTAGTGCGGGTCGCACAGATACGCAGTATTTT 17 . . TRBJ2-3 TRBV24-1
CASSPRRADQPQHF TGTGCCAGCAGCCCCCGGCGGGCGGATCAGCCCCAGCATTTT 14 . once TRBJ1-5 TRBV3-1/TRBV3-2
CASSQAGVVNTEAFF TGTGCCAGCAGCCAAGCAGGGGTCGTGAACACTGAAGCTTTCTTT 15 . . TRBJ1-1 TRBV4-2
CASSSGLNPHEQYF TGTGCCAGCAGCTCCGGGCTAAACCCCCACGAGCAGTACTTC 14 . once TRBJ2-7 TRBV11-2
CASTVETQYF TGTGCCAGCACGGTGGAGACCCAGTACTTC 10 . . TRBJ2-5 TRBV6-5
CASIDPSSYNEQFF TGTGCCAGCATCGACCCGAGCTCCTACAATGAGCAGTTCTTC 14 . . TRBJ2-1 TRBV5-8
CASSRRAQETQYF TGTGCCAGCAGCCGTCGGGCTCAAGAGACCCAGTACTTC 13 . . TRBJ2-5 TRBV12-3/TRBV12-4
CSASQSAYQETQYF TGCAGTGCTAGTCAATCGGCCTACCAAGAGACCCAGTACTTC 14 . . TRBJ2-5 TRBV20-1
CAWSAGYSNQPQHF TGTGCCTGGAGTGCTGGGTATAGCAATCAGCCCCAGCATTTT 14 . . TRBJ1-5 TRBV30
CASSPSSGDYGYTF TGTGCCAGCTCACCTTCTTCAGGGGACTATGGCTACACCTTC 14 . few TRBJ1-2 TRBV18
CASGTMITGQLNTEAFF TGTGCCAGCGGAACAATGATAACGGGACAGTTGAACACTGAAGCTTTCTTT 17 TRBD1 . TRBJ1-1 TRBV5-8
CAWRLTTGRSFSYEQYF TGTGCCTGGAGGCTCACGACAGGCAGGAGTTTCTCCTACGAGCAGTACTTC 17 . . TRBJ2-7 TRBV30
CASSLRSARQETQYF TGTGCCAGCAGTTTAAGGTCAGCCCGTCAAGAGACCCAGTACTTC 15 . . TRBJ2-5 TRBV27
CASSLWAGVKNIQYF TGTGCCAGCAGCTTGTGGGCAGGGGTAAAAAACATTCAGTACTTC 15 . . TRBJ2-4 TRBV5-5
CASSLKQGLSEAFF TGTGCCAGCAGCTTAAAACAGGGGCTCTCTGAAGCTTTCTTT 14 TRBD1 . TRBJ1-1 TRBV7-2
CASSRQASQETQYF TGTGCCAGCAGTCGGCAGGCCTCCCAAGAGACCCAGTACTTC 14 . . TRBJ2-5 TRBV6-2/TRBV6-3
CASTSQGLYSNQPQHF TGTGCCAGTACTAGTCAGGGACTTTATAGCAATCAGCCCCAGCATTTT 16 . . TRBJ1-5 TRBV19
CASSLTHYEQYF TGTGCCAGCAGCTTAACCCACTACGAGCAGTACTTC 12 . few TRBJ2-7 TRBV11-1
CASSEWGSEAFF TGTGCCAGCAGTGAATGGGGGTCTGAAGCTTTCTTT 12 . few TRBJ1-1 TRBV6-1